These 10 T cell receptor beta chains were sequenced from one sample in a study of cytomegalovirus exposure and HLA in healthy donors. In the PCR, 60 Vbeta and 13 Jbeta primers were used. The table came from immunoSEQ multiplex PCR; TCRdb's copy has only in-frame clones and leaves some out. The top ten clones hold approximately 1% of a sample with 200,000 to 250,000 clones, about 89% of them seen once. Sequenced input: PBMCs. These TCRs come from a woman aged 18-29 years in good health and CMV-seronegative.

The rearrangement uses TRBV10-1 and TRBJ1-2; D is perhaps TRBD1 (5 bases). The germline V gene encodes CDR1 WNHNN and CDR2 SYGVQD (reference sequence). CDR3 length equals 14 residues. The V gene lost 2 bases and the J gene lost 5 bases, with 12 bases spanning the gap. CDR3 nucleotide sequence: TGCGCCAGCAGTGAGCGGCAGGGCCAATATGGCTACACCTTC. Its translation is CASSERQGQYGYTF.

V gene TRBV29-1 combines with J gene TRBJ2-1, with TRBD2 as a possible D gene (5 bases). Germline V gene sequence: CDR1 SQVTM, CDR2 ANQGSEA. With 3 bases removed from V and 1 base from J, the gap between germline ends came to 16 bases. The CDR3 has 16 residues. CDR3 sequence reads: CSVDGSWQESYNEQFF. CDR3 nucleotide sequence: TGCAGCGTTGATGGGAGCTGGCAGGAATCCTACAATGAGCAGTTCTTC.

In DNA, the CDR3 is TGCAGCGTTGAGGGACTAGCGTCCACAGATACGCAGTATTTT. This translates into CSVEGLASTDTQYF. The J gene is TRBJ2-3, the V gene TRBV29-1; 10 bases agree with TRBD2. The germline gives CDR1 SQVTM, CDR2 ANQGSEA. This CDR3 is built from 14 residues. With 3 bases clipped from V and 2 bases from J, the junction kept 2 bases outside the gene matches.

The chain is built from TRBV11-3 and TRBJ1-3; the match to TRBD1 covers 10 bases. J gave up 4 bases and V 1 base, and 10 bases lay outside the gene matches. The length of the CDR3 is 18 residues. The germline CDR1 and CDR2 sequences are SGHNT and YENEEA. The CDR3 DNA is TGTGCCAGCAGCTTAGCGTCGACCGGGACAGGGGTCGGAAACACCATATATTTT. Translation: CASSLASTGTGVGNTIYF.

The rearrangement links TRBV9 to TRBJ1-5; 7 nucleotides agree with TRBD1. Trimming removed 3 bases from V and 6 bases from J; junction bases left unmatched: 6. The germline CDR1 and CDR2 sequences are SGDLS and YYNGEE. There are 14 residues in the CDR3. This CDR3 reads CASSGDRVGQPQHF. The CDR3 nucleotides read TGTGCCAGCAGCGGCGACAGGGTAGGTCAGCCCCAGCATTTT.

This CDR3 is CASSKEPGDNQPQHF. DNA of the CDR3: TGTGCCAGCAGCAAAGAGCCAGGGGACAATCAGCCCCAGCATTTT. V is TRBV21-1 and J is TRBJ1-5; the D call of TRBD1 is as the table states it, not checked on the DNA. TRBV21-1 is a pseudogene segment. The CDR3 totals 15 residues.

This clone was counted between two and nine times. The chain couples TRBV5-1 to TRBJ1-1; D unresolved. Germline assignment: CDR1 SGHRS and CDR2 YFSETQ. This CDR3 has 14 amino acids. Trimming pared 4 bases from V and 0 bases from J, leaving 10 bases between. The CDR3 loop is CASSAEKMNTEAFF. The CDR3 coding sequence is TGCGCCAGCAGCGCCGAGAAAATGAACACTGAAGCTTTCTTT.

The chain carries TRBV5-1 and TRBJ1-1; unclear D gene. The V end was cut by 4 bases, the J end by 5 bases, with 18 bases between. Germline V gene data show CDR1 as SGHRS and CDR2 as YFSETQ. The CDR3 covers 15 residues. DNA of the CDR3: TGCGCCAGCAGCGTTGGATTCCTCCGGCGGACTGAAGCTTTCTTT. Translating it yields CASSVGFLRRTEAFF.

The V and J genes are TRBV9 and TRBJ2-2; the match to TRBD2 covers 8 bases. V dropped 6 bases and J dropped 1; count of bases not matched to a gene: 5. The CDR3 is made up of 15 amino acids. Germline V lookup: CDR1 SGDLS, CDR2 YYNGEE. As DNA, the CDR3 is TGTGCCAGCACCACCGGGACTAGGAACACCGGGGAGCTGTTTTTT. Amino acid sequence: CASTTGTRNTGELFF.

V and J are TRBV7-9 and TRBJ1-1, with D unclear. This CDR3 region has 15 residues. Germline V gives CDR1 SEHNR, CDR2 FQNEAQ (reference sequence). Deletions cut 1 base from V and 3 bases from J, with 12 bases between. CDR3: CASSLGHSSDTEAFF. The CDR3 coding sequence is TGTGCCAGCAGCTTAGGGCACAGCTCGGACACTGAAGCTTTCTTT.